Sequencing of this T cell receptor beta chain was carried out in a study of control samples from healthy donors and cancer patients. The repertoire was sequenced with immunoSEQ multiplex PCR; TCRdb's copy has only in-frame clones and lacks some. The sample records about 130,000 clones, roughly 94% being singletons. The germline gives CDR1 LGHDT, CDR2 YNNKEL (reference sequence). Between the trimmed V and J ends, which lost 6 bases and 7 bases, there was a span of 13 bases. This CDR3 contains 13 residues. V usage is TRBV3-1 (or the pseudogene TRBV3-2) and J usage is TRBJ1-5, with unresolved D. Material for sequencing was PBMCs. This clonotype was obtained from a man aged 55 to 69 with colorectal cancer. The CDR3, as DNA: TGTGCCAGCAGTGACCTGTTAGAGCAGCCCCAGCATTTT. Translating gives CASSDLLEQPQHF.